This T cell receptor (beta chain) originates from a study of post-analysis software for immune sequencing data (dated by TCRdb to the mid-2010s). Regarding the complete study: Relapsing-remitting, secondary progressive and progressive-relapsing multiple sclerosis were recorded as disease courses, and subtype annotation was lacking for some patients. The patient repertoires were compared against 10 to 12 previously published healthy control repertoires obtained from donors aged about 6 to 26 years. A subset of samples was prepared in parallel using single-end sample barcoding, then pooled and co-amplified after Illumina adapter ligation.

Here is what the overall study found, with its caveats: Compared with controls, multiple sclerosis patients had significantly lower normalized Chao1 diversity, a finding suggesting substantial peripheral T-cell clonal expansion. The control group was slightly older than the multiple sclerosis patient group. When samples were clustered directly using the F measure, samples prepared in the same batch co-clustered strongly, which prompted a batch-effect correction.

To demonstrate the VDJtools post-analysis software, the study profiled TCR beta repertoires from the peripheral blood of about 13 young patients with multiple sclerosis. Multiple sclerosis patients were children and adolescents aged about 6 to 16 years. This clonotype was seen ten or more times. The antigen this receptor binds is unknown. Within one base of it there is no much larger clone, and no base qualities were kept. Libraries were prepared through PCR. TCRdb names Illumina HiSeq 2500 as the instrument used. To reduce PCR and sequencing biases, unique molecular identifiers were incorporated into the TCR beta cDNA libraries. Approximately 500,000 cDNA molecules were obtained per 1 to 10 million input T cells, so each molecule approximated one T cell. Patient libraries were prepared and sequenced with the same protocol used for the earlier healthy control dataset. Samples belonging to the same batch were prepared together, multiplexed and sequenced on a shared HiSeq lane. Per the original workflow: Raw barcoded reads were processed with MIGEC, discarding single-read molecular identifier groups before consensus assembly and CDR3 extraction. Clonotype tables were post-analysed with VDJtools, normalizing diversity by down-sampling all datasets to the smallest sample size. Repertoire overlap clustering matched CDR3 amino acid but not nucleotide sequences to correct batch-related cross-sample contamination. Through fastp at Q25 and MiXCR, TCRdb rebuilt clones from the public reads, retaining in-frame beta chains. Every entry covers one CDR3 protein and lists the most common genes and DNA from its rows. The V and J calls were not made by the authors but by TCRdb's processing. This sample gives approximately 440,000 distinct CDR3 sequences in total; 45% of them show up just once. Of the sample, 9% to 13% falls within the top ten clones.

The source material was blood. The TCR sequence derives from a girl aged 10 to 17 with multiple sclerosis.

The DNA reads TGCGCCAGCAGCCAGCGACTAGCGGGGAACTACAATGAGCAGTTCTTC. The translation is CASSQRLAGNYNEQFF. The rearrangement joined TRBV4-3 to TRBJ2-1; a stretch of 11 junction bases matches TRBD2. Ends trimmed: V by 3 bases, J by 3 bases; bases unmatched to a gene: 4. The cysteine opens and the phenylalanine closes a CDR3 of 16 amino acids. The read is trimmed to its CDR3 DNA, 48 bases read in frame from base 1. The germline V gene gives CDR1 as LGHNA and CDR2 as YSLEER.